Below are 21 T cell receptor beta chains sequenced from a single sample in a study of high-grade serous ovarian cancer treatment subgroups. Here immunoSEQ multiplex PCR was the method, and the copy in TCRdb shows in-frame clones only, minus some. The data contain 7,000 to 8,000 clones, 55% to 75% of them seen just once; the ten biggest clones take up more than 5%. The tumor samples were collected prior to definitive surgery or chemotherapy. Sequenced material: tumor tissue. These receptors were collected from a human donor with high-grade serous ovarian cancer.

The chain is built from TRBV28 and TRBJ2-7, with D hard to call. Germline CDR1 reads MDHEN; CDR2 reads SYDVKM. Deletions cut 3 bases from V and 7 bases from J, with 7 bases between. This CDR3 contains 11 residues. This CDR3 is CASSLSREQYF. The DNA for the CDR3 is TGTGCCAGCAGTTTGAGCCGAGAGCAGTACTTC.

The CDR3 reads CSGRQAYEQYF. DNA of the CDR3: TGCAGTGGGCGGCAGGCCTACGAGCAGTACTTC. This chain links TRBV20-1 with TRBJ2-7; D gene ambiguous. CDR1 and CDR2 (germline): DFQATT, SNEGSKA (reference sequence). The CDR3 runs 11 residues. The ends were cut back, 7 bases at V and 2 bases at J, with 9 bases in the middle.

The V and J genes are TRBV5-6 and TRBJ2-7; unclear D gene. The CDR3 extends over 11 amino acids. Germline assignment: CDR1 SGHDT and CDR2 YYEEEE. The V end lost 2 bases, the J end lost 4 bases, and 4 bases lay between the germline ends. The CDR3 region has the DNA TGTGCCAGCAGCTTAAAATACGAGCAGTACTTC. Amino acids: CASSLKYEQYF. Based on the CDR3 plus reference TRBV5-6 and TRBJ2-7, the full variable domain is DAGVTQSPTHLIKTRGQQVTLRCSPKSGHDTVSWYQQALGQGPQFIFQYYEEEERQRGNFPDRFSGHQFPNYSSELNVNALLLGDSALYLCASSLKYEQYFGPGTRLTVT.

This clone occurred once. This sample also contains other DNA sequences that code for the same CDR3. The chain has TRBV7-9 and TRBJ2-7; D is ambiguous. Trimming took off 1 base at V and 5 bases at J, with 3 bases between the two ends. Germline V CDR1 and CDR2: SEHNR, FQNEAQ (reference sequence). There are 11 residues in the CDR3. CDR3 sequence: CASSLENEQYF. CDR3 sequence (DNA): TGTGCCAGCAGCTTAGAAAACGAGCAGTACTTC.

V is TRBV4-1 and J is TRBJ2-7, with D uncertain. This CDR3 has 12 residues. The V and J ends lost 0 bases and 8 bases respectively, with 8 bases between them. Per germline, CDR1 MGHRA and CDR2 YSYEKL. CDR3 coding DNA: TGCGCCAGCAGCCAAGATAGAGTCAAGCAGTACTTC. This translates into CASSQDRVKQYF.

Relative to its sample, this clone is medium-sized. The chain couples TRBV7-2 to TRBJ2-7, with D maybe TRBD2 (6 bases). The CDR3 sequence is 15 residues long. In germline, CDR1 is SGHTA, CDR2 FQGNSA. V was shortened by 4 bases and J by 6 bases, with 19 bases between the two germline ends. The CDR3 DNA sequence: TGTGCCAGCAGCTCGTGGGGGGAGAGAAGAGGCGAGCAGTACTTC. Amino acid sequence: CASSSWGERRGEQYF.

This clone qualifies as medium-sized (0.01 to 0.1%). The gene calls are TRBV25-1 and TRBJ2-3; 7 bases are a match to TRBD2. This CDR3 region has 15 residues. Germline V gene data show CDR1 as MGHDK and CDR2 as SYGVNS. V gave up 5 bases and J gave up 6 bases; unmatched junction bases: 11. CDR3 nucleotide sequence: TGTGCCAGCAGTTTGGGGAACGGGGGGTTGGATACGCAGTATTTT. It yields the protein CASSLGNGGLDTQYF.

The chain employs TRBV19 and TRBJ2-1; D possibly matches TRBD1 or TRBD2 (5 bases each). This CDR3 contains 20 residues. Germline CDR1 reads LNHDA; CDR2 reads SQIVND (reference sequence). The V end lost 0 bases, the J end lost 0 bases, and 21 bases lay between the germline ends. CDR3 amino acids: CASSIEGAGTPASSYNEQFF. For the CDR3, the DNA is TGTGCCAGTAGTATAGAAGGGGCAGGGACCCCAGCGAGCTCCTACAATGAGCAGTTCTTC.

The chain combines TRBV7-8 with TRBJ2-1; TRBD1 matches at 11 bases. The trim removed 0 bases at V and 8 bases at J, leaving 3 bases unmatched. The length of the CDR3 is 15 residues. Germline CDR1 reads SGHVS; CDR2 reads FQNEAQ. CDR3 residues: CASSLAGQGAYEQFF. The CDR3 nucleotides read TGTGCCAGCAGCTTAGCAGGACAGGGGGCGTATGAGCAGTTCTTC.

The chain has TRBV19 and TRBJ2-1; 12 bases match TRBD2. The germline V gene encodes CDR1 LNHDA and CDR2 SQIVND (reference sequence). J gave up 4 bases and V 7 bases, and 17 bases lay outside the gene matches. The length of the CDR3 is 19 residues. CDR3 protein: CASTHPGLAGLGQYNEQFF. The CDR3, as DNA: TGTGCCAGTACCCACCCGGGACTAGCGGGTCTGGGGCAATACAATGAGCAGTTCTTC. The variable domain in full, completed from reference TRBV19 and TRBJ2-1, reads DGGITQSPKYLFRKEGQNVTLSCEQNLNHDAMYWYRQDPGQGLRLIYYSQIVNDFQKGDIAEGYSVSREKKESFPLTVTSAQKNPTAFYLCASTHPGLAGLGQYNEQFFGPGTRLTVL.

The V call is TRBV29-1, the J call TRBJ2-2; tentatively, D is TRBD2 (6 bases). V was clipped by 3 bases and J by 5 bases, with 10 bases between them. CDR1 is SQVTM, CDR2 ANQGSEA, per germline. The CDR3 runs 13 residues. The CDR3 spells CSVEAGRTGELFF. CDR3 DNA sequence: TGCAGCGTTGAGGCGGGACGGACCGGGGAGCTGTTTTTT.

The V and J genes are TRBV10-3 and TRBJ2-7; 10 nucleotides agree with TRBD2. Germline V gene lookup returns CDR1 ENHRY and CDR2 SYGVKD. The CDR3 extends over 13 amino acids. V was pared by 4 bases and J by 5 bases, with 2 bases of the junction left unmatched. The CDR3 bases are TGTGCCATCAGTGCTAGCGGGAGTAACGAGCAGTACTTC. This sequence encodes CAISASGSNEQYF.

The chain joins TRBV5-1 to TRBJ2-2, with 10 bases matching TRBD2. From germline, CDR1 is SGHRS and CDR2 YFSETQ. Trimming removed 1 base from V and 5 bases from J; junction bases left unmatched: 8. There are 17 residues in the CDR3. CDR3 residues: CASSLSTSGKRTGELFF. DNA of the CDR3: TGCGCCAGCAGCTTGTCTACTAGCGGGAAGAGGACCGGGGAGCTGTTTTTT.

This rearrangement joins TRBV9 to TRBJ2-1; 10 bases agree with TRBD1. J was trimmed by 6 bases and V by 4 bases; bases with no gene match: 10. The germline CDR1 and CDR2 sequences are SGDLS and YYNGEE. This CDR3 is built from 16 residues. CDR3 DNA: TGTGCCAGCAGCCCAGGTGGAGGACAGGGGGTCAATGAGCAGTTCTTC. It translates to CASSPGGGQGVNEQFF.

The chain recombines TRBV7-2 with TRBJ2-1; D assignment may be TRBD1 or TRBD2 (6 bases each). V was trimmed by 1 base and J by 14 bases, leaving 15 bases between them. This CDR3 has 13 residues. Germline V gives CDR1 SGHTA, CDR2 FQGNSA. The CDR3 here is CASSLEGGLREFF. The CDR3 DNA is TGTGCCAGCAGCTTAGAAGGGGGACTGAGAGAGTTCTTC.

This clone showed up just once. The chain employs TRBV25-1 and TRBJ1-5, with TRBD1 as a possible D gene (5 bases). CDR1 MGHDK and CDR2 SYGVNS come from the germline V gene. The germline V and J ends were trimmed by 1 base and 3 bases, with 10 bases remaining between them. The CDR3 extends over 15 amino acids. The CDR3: CASSELGTANQPQHF. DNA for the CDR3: TGTGCCAGCAGTGAATTGGGGACTGCCAATCAGCCCCAGCATTTT.

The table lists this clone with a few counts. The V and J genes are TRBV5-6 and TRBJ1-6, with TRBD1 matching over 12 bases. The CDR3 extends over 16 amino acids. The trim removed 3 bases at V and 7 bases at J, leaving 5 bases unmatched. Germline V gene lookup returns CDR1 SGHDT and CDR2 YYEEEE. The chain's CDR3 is CASSYGTGGVNSPLHF. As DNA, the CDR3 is TGTGCCAGCAGCTATGGGACAGGGGGCGTCAATTCACCCCTCCACTTT.

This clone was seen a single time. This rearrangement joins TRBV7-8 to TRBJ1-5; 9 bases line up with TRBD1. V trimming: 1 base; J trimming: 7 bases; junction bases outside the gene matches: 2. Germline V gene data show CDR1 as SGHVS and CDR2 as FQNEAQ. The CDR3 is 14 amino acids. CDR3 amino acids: CASSLGTGDQPQHF. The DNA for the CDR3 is TGTGCCAGCAGCTTAGGGACAGGGGACCAGCCCCAGCATTTT.

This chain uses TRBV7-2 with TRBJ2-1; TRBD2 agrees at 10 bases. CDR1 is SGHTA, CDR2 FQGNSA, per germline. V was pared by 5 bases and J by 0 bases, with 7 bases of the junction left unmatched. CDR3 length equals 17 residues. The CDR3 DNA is TGTGCCAGCAGCGGACGGACTAGCGGCAGCTCCTACAATGAGCAGTTCTTC. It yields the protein CASSGRTSGSSYNEQFF.

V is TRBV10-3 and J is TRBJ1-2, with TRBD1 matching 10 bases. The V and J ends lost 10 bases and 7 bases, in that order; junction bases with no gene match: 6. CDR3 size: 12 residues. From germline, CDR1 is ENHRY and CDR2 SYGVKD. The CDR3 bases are TGTGCCAGCAGACAGGGGGCGTTTGGCTACACCTTC. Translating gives CASRQGAFGYTF.

CDR3 amino acids: CASSLTLNDYEQYF. Here the CDR3 DNA reads TGTGCCAGCAGCTTAACCCTTAATGACTACGAGCAGTACTTC. The chain is built from TRBV11-2 and TRBJ2-7; D remains ambiguous. This CDR3 comprises 14 residues. V was clipped by 2 bases and J by 3 bases, with 11 bases between them. The germline CDR1 and CDR2 sequences are SGHAT and FQNNGV.